This TCR beta chain was captured in a study of vaccination and CD4 T cells after COVID-19. About the research overall: The study collected post-vaccine samples a median approximately 70 days after dose two, with a range of 14 to 241. Cultures acting as controls obtained a CEFX pool, an HIV-1 Nef pool, or no peptide.

Germline V CDR1 and CDR2: DFQATT, SNEGSKA (reference sequence). The CDR3 spans 13 residues. J lost 1 base, V lost 6 bases, and 3 bases had no gene match. Study-wide results and limits: SARS-CoV-2-reactive clonotypes showed a nonsignificant median rise from roughly 21 to 40.

Oncomine TCR Beta short-read sequencing was applied to DNA from cultured CD4+ T cells. TCRdb fed the PCR reads into MiXCR, producing one record per CDR3 protein. The data contain more than 12,000 distinct CDR3 sequences, roughly 53% of them singletons. About this clonotype itself: Antigen unknown.

The treatment is: roughly 10-day PBMC culture with coronavirus spike peptide pools or control peptides (ViraFEST assay). Positive PCR tests dated from March to December 2020, predating US Alpha, Beta and Delta variants. The TCR was taken from a human donor who had recovered from COVID-19. The chain links TRBV20-1 to TRBJ2-3; 8 nucleotides agree with TRBD2. The source material was CD4+ T cells from blood, cultured in vitro, sampled before SARS-CoV-2 vaccination. Here the CDR3 reads CSAVGRGTDTQYF. CDR3 in DNA: TGCAGTGCCGTCGGGAGGGGCACAGATACGCAGTATTTT.